These T cell receptor beta chains were read from a single sample in a study of beta chain features in type 1 diabetes. Clones were read by immunoSEQ multiplex PCR, and TCRdb kept only the in-frame ones, dropping some. The profile shows hundreds of thousands of clones, about 14% of them singletons. The specimen was naive CD4+ T cells from blood. The source is a man between 18 and 29 years old with type 1 diabetes. Each CDR3 is given with its conserved first and last residue. A D gene is named only where the DNA matches it firmly. Expanded clones get a size class; other rows say once, few or many, or leave the size out.

J gene | D gene | V gene | clone size | CDR3 DNA | CDR3 protein
TRBJ2-7 | - | TRBV28 | - | TGTGCCAGCAGTGTTGACGTACAATCCTACGAGCAGTACTTC | CASSVDVQSYEQYF
TRBJ1-2 | - | TRBV28 | - | TGTGCCAGCAGCCTAGAAGAGTTAGGCTACACCTTC | CASSLEELGYTF
TRBJ2-5 | - | TRBV25-1 | - | TGTGCCAGCAGTGAATCGAACGCAGGGACCCAGTACTTC | CASSESNAGTQYF
TRBJ2-5 | TRBD1 | TRBV5-4 | - | TGTGCCAGCAGCCACAGACAGGGGGAAGAGACCCAGTACTTC | CASSHRQGEETQYF
TRBJ2-2 | - | TRBV7-2 | few | TGTGCCAGCAGCACCTACTTAGCCGGGGAGCTGTTTTTT | CASSTYLAGELFF
TRBJ2-7 | - | TRBV18 | - | TGTGCCAGCTCACCAGGGGGCCTCTCCTACGAGCAGTACTTC | CASSPGGLSYEQYF
TRBJ1-2 | - | TRBV2 | - | TGTGCCAGCAGCATATATGGCTACACCTTC | CASSIYGYTF
TRBJ1-2 | - | TRBV14 | few | TGTGCCAGCAGCCAGGGCCTGGGCTATGGCTACACCTTC | CASSQGLGYGYTF
TRBJ1-5 | - | TRBV19 | few | TGTGCCAGCACCCGAAGGTGGGGAATCGGTCAGCCCCAGCATTTT | CASTRRWGIGQPQHF
TRBJ1-6 | - | TRBV4-3 | - | TGCGCCAGCAGCCAAGACAGTGGTTCACCCCTCCACTTT | CASSQDSGSPLHF
TRBJ2-7 | - | TRBV21-1 | few | TGTGCCAGCAGCAAAGGGAGCGCCTACGAGCAGTACTTC | CASSKGSAYEQYF
TRBJ2-6 | TRBD2 | TRBV9 | - | TGTGCCAGCAGCCCTCAATCGGGTAGCGGGCGAAGCTCTGGGGCCAACGTCCTGACTTTC | CASSPQSGSGRSSGANVLTF
TRBJ1-6 | TRBD1 | TRBV28 | - | TGTGCCAGCAGACGCATACAGGGGGCGGCCTCCTATAATTCACCCCTCCACTTT | CASRRIQGAASYNSPLHF
TRBJ1-2 | TRBD1 | TRBV29-1 | few | TGCAGCGTTGCCTTCTGGGACAGGGAAATTCTCTATGGCTACACCTTC | CSVAFWDREILYGYTF
TRBJ2-1 | TRBD2 | TRBV7-9 | few | TGTGCCAGCAGCGACGGGACTAGCGGGAACAATGAGCAGTTCTTC | CASSDGTSGNNEQFF
TRBJ2-1 | - | TRBV7-9 | - | TGTGCCAGCAGCTTAGTACGAAGGGCCCTGGGCAATGAGCAGTTCTTC | CASSLVRRALGNEQFF
TRBJ1-1 | TRBD1 | TRBV2 | - | TGTGCCAGCAGTCCGGACAGGCAAGAAAACACTGAAGCTTTCTTT | CASSPDRQENTEAFF
TRBJ2-1 | - | TRBV7-2 | - | TGTGCCAGCAGCTTACTGGGGTGGTCAAATGAGCAGTTCTTC | CASSLLGWSNEQFF
TRBJ1-2 | TRBD1 | TRBV30 | - | TGTGCCTGGAGTGTAATGTCCCTGGACAGGGGTGGTGGCTACACCTTC | CAWSVMSLDRGGGYTF
TRBJ2-1 | TRBD2 | TRBV11-2 | - | TGTGCCAGCAGCCTGGATATAGCGGGGTGGTACAATGAGCAGTTCTTC | CASSLDIAGWYNEQFF
TRBJ2-7 | TRBD1 | TRBV5-1 | few | TGCGCCAGCAGCCCCGACAGGGCCCTATGGGAGCAGTACTTC | CASSPDRALWEQYF
TRBJ2-7 | TRBD2 | TRBV5-4 | - | TGTGCCAGCAGCGGGACTAGCGGGAGCTCCTACGAGCAGTACTTC | CASSGTSGSSYEQYF
TRBJ2-2 | - | TRBV19 | - | TGTGCCAGTAGCCCCCTCCGACAGGAGAGAGACACCGGGGAGCTGTTTTTT | CASSPLRQERDTGELFF
TRBJ2-2 | - | TRBV27 | few | TGTGCCAGCAGCCTAACAGGGTCCGGGGAGCTGTTTTTT | CASSLTGSGELFF
TRBJ2-7 | - | TRBV7-2 | - | TGTGCCAGCAGCTTTTTAGCCGGCTCCTACGAGCAGTACTTC | CASSFLAGSYEQYF
TRBJ1-3 | TRBD1 | TRBV25-1 | few | TGTGCCAGCAGTACGGGACAGTCTTTCTCTGGAAACACCATATATTTT | CASSTGQSFSGNTIYF
TRBJ2-1 | - | TRBV29-1 | - | TGCAGCGTTGAAGTCGGCAGAAGCTACAATGAGCAGTTCTTC | CSVEVGRSYNEQFF
TRBJ2-1 | - | TRBV5-4 | few | TGTGCCAGCAGCCTCCTGGGGGGCTACAATGAGCAGTTCTTC | CASSLLGGYNEQFF
TRBJ1-1 | TRBD1 | TRBV10-3 | few | TGTGCCATCAGGGGGACAGGGGAGAACACTGAAGCTTTCTTT | CAIRGTGENTEAFF
TRBJ2-5 | TRBD1 | TRBV7-7 | - | TGTGCTAGCAGCTCGACAGGGCCGGGGGAGACCCAGTACTTC | CASSSTGPGETQYF
TRBJ2-7 | TRBD2 | TRBV7-2 | - | TGTGCCAGCAGCTTAGGAGCCAGCGGGGTCGAGCAGTACTTC | CASSLGASGVEQYF
TRBJ2-1 | - | TRBV28 | few | TGTGCCAGCAGTTTAGCGGGGAGCTCCTACAATGAGCAGTTCTTC | CASSLAGSSYNEQFF